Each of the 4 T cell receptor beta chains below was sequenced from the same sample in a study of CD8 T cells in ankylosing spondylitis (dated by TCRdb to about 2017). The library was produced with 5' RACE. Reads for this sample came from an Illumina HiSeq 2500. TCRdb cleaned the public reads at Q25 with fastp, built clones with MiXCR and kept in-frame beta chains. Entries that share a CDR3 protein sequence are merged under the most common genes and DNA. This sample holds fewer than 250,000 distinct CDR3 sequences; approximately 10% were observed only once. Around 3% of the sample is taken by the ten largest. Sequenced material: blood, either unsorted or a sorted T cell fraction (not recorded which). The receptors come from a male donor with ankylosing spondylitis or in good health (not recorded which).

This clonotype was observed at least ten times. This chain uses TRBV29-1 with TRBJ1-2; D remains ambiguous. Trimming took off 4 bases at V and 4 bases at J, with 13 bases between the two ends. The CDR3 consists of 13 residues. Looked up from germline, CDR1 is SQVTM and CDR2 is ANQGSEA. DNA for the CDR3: TGCAGCGTTGTGGTGGGTGCGTTCTATGGCTACACCTTC. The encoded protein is CSVVVGAFYGYTF. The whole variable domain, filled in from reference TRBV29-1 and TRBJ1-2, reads SAVISQKPSRDICQRGTSLTIQCQVDSQVTMMFWYRQQPGQSLTLIATANQGSEATYESGFVIDKFPISRPNLTFSTLTVSNMSPEDSSIYLCSVVVGAFYGYTFGSGTRLTVV.

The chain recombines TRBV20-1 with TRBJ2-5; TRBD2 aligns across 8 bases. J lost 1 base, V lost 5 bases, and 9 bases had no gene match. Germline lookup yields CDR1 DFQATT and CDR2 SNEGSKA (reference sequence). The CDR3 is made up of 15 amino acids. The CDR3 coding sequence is TGCAGTGCTCGACGCGCGGGGGGTCTCCAAGAGACCCAGTACTTC. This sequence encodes CSARRAGGLQETQYF.

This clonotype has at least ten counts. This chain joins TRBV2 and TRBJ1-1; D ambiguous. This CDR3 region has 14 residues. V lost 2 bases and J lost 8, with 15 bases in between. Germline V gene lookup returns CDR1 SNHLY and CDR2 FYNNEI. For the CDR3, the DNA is TGTGCCAGCAGTGAAAGGATGTCGCCCCGGGAAGCTTTCTTT. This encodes CASSERMSPREAFF.

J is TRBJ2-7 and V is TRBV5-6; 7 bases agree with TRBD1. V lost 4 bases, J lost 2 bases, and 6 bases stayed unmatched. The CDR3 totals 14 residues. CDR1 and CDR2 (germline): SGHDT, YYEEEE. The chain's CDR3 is CASSMTGLPYEQYF. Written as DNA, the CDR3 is TGTGCCAGCAGCATGACAGGGCTCCCCTACGAGCAGTACTTC. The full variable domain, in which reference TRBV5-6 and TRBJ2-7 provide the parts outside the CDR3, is DAGVTQSPTHLIKTRGQQVTLRCSPKSGHDTVSWYQQALGQGPQFIFQYYEEEERQRGNFPDRFSGHQFPNYSSELNVNALLLGDSALYLCASSMTGLPYEQYFGPGTRLTVT.